This TCR beta chain was found in a study of cytomegalovirus exposure and HLA in healthy donors. Study context: The roughly 110 validation repertoires were produced on the same platform as the 650 to 800 repertoires of the first cohort. This was reported in a later analysis. Study-level points and caveats: High specificity and sensitivity for cytomegalovirus status were reported for the classifier.

The method was immunoSEQ multiplex PCR; TCRdb's version includes in-frame clones alone and lacks a portion of them. This table holds 150,000 to 180,000 clones, about 86% found once. Germline V CDR1 and CDR2: MNHNS, SASEGT. Trimming left V 6 bases short and J 3 bases short, with 12 bases between. The CDR3 has 14 amino acids. This clone was observed a single time. Antigen unknown. The origin of this receptor is a human donor in good health. The chain couples TRBV6-1 to TRBJ1-5; D not certain. Material: PBMCs. The CDR3 sequence: CASRGIGANQPQHF. For the CDR3, the DNA is TGTGCCAGCAGGGGCATAGGCGCCAATCAGCCCCAGCATTTT.